Below are 31 T cell receptor beta chains sequenced from a single sample in a study of T cell repertoires and HLA-DP antigens. The data were produced by immunoSEQ multiplex PCR, yet TCRdb's version contains in-frame clones alone and is incomplete. The repertoire holds about 73,000 clones, with about four fifths as singletons. These receptors lack a known antigen. The sequenced material came from CD4+ T cells from PBMCs. The receptors come from a man aged 60 to 75 in good health and CMV-seronegative.

The chain combines TRBV6-1 with TRBJ1-5; D gene ambiguous. Germline V CDR1 and CDR2: MNHNS, SASEGT. This CDR3 is built from 21 residues. The V end lost 0 bases, the J end lost 0 bases, and 24 bases lay between the germline ends. The chain's CDR3 is CASSEAGFQRWGAYSNQPQHF. CDR3 coding DNA: TGTGCCAGCAGTGAAGCGGGGTTCCAGAGGTGGGGAGCCTATAGCAATCAGCCCCAGCATTTT.

This clone showed up just once. This sequence joins TRBV6-5 and TRBJ1-1; a possible D gene is TRBD1 (6 bases). This CDR3 is built from 15 residues. CDR1 MNHEY and CDR2 SVGAGI come from the germline V gene. V was cut by 4 bases and J by 4 bases, with 16 bases left in between. CDR3 nucleotide sequence: TGTGCCAGCAGTTTAGTGGCAGGGGAAGGCACTGAAGCTTTCTTT. Translation: CASSLVAGEGTEAFF.

V is TRBV6-5 and J is TRBJ1-2; the D gene is possibly TRBD1 (5 bases). The CDR3 covers 14 residues. Trimming cost V 5 bases and J 4 bases, with 14 bases left between them. Germline V lookup: CDR1 MNHEY, CDR2 SVGAGI. CDR3 sequence reads: CASSRAAGAYGYTF. As DNA, the CDR3 is TGTGCCAGCAGTCGTGCGGCCGGGGCCTATGGCTACACCTTC.

This clone was seen just once. The J gene is TRBJ1-2, the V gene TRBV6-1, with D possibly TRBD1 on 5 matching bases. CDR1 and CDR2 (germline): MNHNS, SASEGT. The ends were cut back, 1 base at V and 8 bases at J, with 14 bases in the middle. This CDR3 is 14 amino acids long. For the CDR3, the DNA is TGTGCCAGCAGTGAAGGCCCGGGGGTTGGCGGCTACACCTTC. Protein sequence: CASSEGPGVGGYTF.

This rearrangement joins TRBV7-2 to TRBJ1-1; the D gene is possibly TRBD1 (6 bases). The CDR3 extends over 13 amino acids. Between the trimmed V and J ends, which lost 11 bases and 1 base, there was a span of 14 bases. CDR1 is SGHTA, CDR2 FQGNSA, per germline. The DNA of the CDR3 is TGTGCCCTCGCCCGAGGGGGGAACACTGAAGCTTTCTTT. This translates into CALARGGNTEAFF. Based on the CDR3 plus reference TRBV7-2 and TRBJ1-1, the full variable domain is GAGVSQSPSNKVTEKGKDVELRCDPISGHTALYWYRQSLGQGLEFLIYFQGNSAPDKSGLPSDRFSAERTGGSVSTLTIQRTQQEDSAVYLCALARGGNTEAFFGQGTRLTVV.

The chain is built from TRBV28 and TRBJ1-4; a possible D gene is TRBD1 (6 bases). CDR1 is MDHEN and CDR2 is SYDVKM in the germline V gene. V was clipped by 5 bases and J by 8 bases, with 18 bases between them. The length of the CDR3 is 15 residues. CDR3 sequence reads: CASSALTGSGEKLFF. CDR3 sequence (DNA): TGTGCCAGCAGTGCGTTAACAGGGTCGGGCGAAAAACTGTTTTTT.

This chain connects TRBV27 to TRBJ1-2, with TRBD1 matching over 7 bases. Germline values: CDR1 MNHEY, CDR2 SMNVEV (reference sequence). CDR3 size: 17 residues. Trimming at V came to 4 bases and at J to 6 bases, leaving 17 bases not matched to a gene. The CDR3 loop is CASSSAGAGGSLNGYTF. For the CDR3, the DNA is TGTGCCAGCAGTTCCGCCGGGGCAGGGGGAAGTCTAAATGGCTACACCTTC.

This clone was seen a single time. The chain carries TRBV20-1 and TRBJ2-7, with D possibly matching TRBD2 (6 bases). This CDR3 spans 11 amino acids. Germline V gives CDR1 DFQATT, CDR2 SNEGSKA (reference sequence). Trimming removed 6 bases at V and 4 bases at J, with 10 bases between. The CDR3 loop is CSAPSGYEQYV. In DNA, the CDR3 is TGCAGTGCCCCCAGCGGGTACGAGCAGTACGTC.

The chain couples TRBV9 to TRBJ1-1, with 8 bases lining up with TRBD1. Germline lookup yields CDR1 SGDLS and CDR2 YYNGEE. CDR3 length: 14 residues. V trimming: 4 bases; J trimming: 5 bases; junction bases outside the gene matches: 7. The CDR3 bases are TGTGCCAGCAGCCCCCGGACAGGGCCGACTGAAGCTTTCTTT. This encodes CASSPRTGPTEAFF.

The genes are TRBV7-2 and TRBJ2-1; 9 bases align to TRBD2. The germline V gene has CDR1 SGHTA and CDR2 FQGNSA. V gave up 0 bases and J gave up 8 bases; unmatched junction bases: 8. The length of the CDR3 is 16 residues. The CDR3 is CASSLARSGGMDEQFF. In DNA, the CDR3 is TGTGCCAGCAGCTTAGCGCGGAGCGGGGGGATGGATGAGCAGTTCTTC.

As for this clone: The same CDR3 can be traced to other DNA sequences in this sample. The chain joins TRBV29-1 to TRBJ2-5, with D perhaps TRBD1 (6 bases). From germline, CDR1 is SQVTM and CDR2 ANQGSEA. The CDR3 is made up of 13 amino acids. V was pared by 7 bases and J by 0 bases, with 12 bases between. The CDR3, as DNA: TGCAGCGCCGGGCAGGGGAACCAAGAGACCCAGTACTTC. Protein sequence: CSAGQGNQETQYF.

The chain employs TRBV5-6 and TRBJ2-7; 12 nucleotides match TRBD2. The CDR3 runs 15 residues. Germline CDR1 SGHDT, CDR2 YYEEEE. The junction had 5 bases not matched to a gene; V was cut back by 4 bases and J by 3 bases. CDR3 region: CASSITTSGGYEQYF. CDR3 bases: TGTGCCAGCAGCATCACGACTAGCGGGGGCTACGAGCAGTACTTC. Looking up the rest from reference TRBV5-6 and TRBJ2-7 gives the full variable domain: DAGVTQSPTHLIKTRGQQVTLRCSPKSGHDTVSWYQQALGQGPQFIFQYYEEEERQRGNFPDRFSGHQFPNYSSELNVNALLLGDSALYLCASSITTSGGYEQYFGPGTRLTVT.

V usage is TRBV11-2 and J usage is TRBJ1-2; 8 nucleotides match TRBD1. Germline V gives CDR1 SGHAT, CDR2 FQNNGV. J lost 7 bases, V lost 1 base, and 2 bases had no gene match. The CDR3 length is 13 residues. The CDR3 DNA is TGTGCCAGCAGCTTAGGGACAGGGCTTGGCTACACCTTC. It codes for CASSLGTGLGYTF.

This rearrangement joins TRBV19 to TRBJ2-3, with D perhaps matching TRBD2 (7 bases). The CDR3 totals 15 residues. V lost 6 bases and J lost 5, with 18 bases in between. Germline V gene lookup returns CDR1 LNHDA and CDR2 SQIVND (reference sequence). DNA for the CDR3: TGTGCCAGTAGCTACTACGCGGGGGCGGGAGATACGCAGTATTTT. Protein product: CASSYYAGAGDTQYF.

V and J are TRBV27 and TRBJ2-3; unclear D gene. Germline V CDR1 and CDR2: MNHEY, SMNVEV (reference sequence). The CDR3 runs 17 residues. V shed 2 bases and J shed 2 bases, with 17 bases lying between them. The CDR3 loop reads CASSLRILAAPTDTQYF. The DNA of the CDR3 is TGTGCCAGCAGTTTACGGATACTGGCGGCCCCCACAGATACGCAGTATTTT.

The CDR3 reads CASSSSASWGYTF. The CDR3 DNA reads TGTGCCAGCAGCAGCTCCGCGTCCTGGGGCTACACCTTC. The rearrangement links TRBV28 to TRBJ1-2; D remains ambiguous. Germline V CDR1 and CDR2: MDHEN, SYDVKM. The CDR3 is 13 amino acids. V lost 6 bases, J lost 8 bases, and 16 bases lay in between.

The chain has TRBV7-2 and TRBJ2-1; unclear D gene. Germline CDR1 SGHTA, CDR2 FQGNSA. Between the trimmed V and J ends, which lost 2 bases and 4 bases, there was a span of 9 bases. The CDR3 is 14 amino acids. The CDR3 coding sequence is TGTGCCAGCAGCTTATACGGGCAGTACAATGAGCAGTTCTTC. It translates to CASSLYGQYNEQFF.

This chain joins TRBV6-5 and TRBJ2-1; 15 bases align to TRBD2. Germline CDR1 is MNHEY and CDR2 is SVGAGI. The CDR3 covers 15 residues. The V and J ends lost 10 bases and 4 bases, in that order; junction bases with no gene match: 5. The CDR3 loop is CATGTSGRMYNEQFF. Written as DNA, the CDR3 is TGTGCCACCGGGACTAGCGGGAGGATGTACAATGAGCAGTTCTTC.

Turning to this clone: The same CDR3 also results from other DNA sequences found in this sample. This rearrangement joins TRBV7-2 to TRBJ2-5; a possible D gene is TRBD2 (5 bases). CDR3 length equals 13 residues. The germline V gene encodes CDR1 SGHTA and CDR2 FQGNSA. The V gene lost 4 bases and the J gene lost 4 bases, with 10 bases spanning the gap. The CDR3 is CASSSQAGETQYF. In nucleotides, the CDR3 is TGTGCCAGCAGCTCTCAGGCGGGAGAGACCCAGTACTTC.

J is TRBJ2-1 and V is TRBV11-3, with D maybe TRBD2 (6 bases). CDR1 and CDR2 from the germline V gene are SGHNT and YENEEA. This CDR3 contains 15 residues. V was pared by 0 bases and J by 7 bases, with 13 bases between. CDR3 sequence: CASSLEFGRNNEQFF. In nucleotides, the CDR3 is TGTGCCAGCAGCTTAGAGTTCGGGAGAAATAATGAGCAGTTCTTC.

The chain combines TRBV11-3 with TRBJ1-1; D ambiguous. Per the germline V gene, CDR1 is SGHNT and CDR2 is YENEEA. This CDR3 is 15 amino acids long. V was clipped by 0 bases and J by 1 base, with 9 bases between them. This CDR3 is CASSLDNSSNTEAFF. The CDR3 coding sequence is TGTGCCAGCAGCTTAGATAACAGCTCGAACACTGAAGCTTTCTTT.

In the case of this clone: At one end the junction does not follow the germline gene, possibly because of a read error. This chain joins TRBV7-6 and TRBJ2-1, with D perhaps matching TRBD2 (5 bases). The germline gives CDR1 SGHVS, CDR2 FNYEAQ. The CDR3 sequence is 11 residues long. Here the CDR3 DNA reads TGTGCCAGCAGCCTAGCCGATGAGCAGTTCTTC. Protein: CASSLADEQFF.

V and J are TRBV5-1 and TRBJ2-1, with 8 bases lining up with TRBD2. From germline, CDR1 is SGHRS and CDR2 YFSETQ. After removal of 3 bases from V and 8 bases from J, the junction contained 4 bases not matched to a gene. This CDR3 contains 13 residues. The CDR3 coding sequence is TGCGCCAGCAGCTCTTATAGCGGGGATGAGCAGTTCTTC. As protein: CASSSYSGDEQFF. The full variable domain, with the rest looked up from reference TRBV5-1 and TRBJ2-1, is KAGVTQTPRYLIKTRGQQVTLSCSPISGHRSVSWYQQTPGQGLQFLFEYFSETQRNKGNFPGRFSGRQFSNSRSEMNVSTLELGDSALYLCASSSYSGDEQFFGPGTRLTVL.

V is TRBV10-2 and J is TRBJ2-7; 16 positions match TRBD2. CDR1 and CDR2 (germline): WSHSY, SAAADI. CDR3 length: 17 amino acids. The J segment lost 2 bases and the V segment lost 6 bases, leaving 7 bases of the junction unmatched. CDR3 sequence reads: CASRRPGTSGGAYEQYF. In DNA, the CDR3 is TGCGCCAGCAGACGCCCCGGGACTAGCGGGGGGGCCTACGAGCAGTACTTC.

The V and J genes are TRBV11-3 and TRBJ1-1; TRBD1 aligns across 7 bases. CDR1 SGHNT and CDR2 YENEEA come from the germline V gene. The junction had 7 bases not matched to a gene; V was cut back by 3 bases and J by 0 bases. The CDR3 length is 16 residues. The CDR3 DNA is TGTGCCAGCAGCTTGGCCCCGACAGGGTTGAACACTGAAGCTTTCTTT. It translates to CASSLAPTGLNTEAFF. The full variable domain, rest sourced from reference TRBV11-3 and TRBJ1-1, is EAGVVQSPRYKIIEKKQPVAFWCNPISGHNTLYWYLQNLGQGPELLIRYENEEAVDDSQLPKDRFSAERLKGVDSTLKIQPAELGDSAVYLCASSLAPTGLNTEAFFGQGTRLTVV.

J is TRBJ2-5 and V is TRBV7-2; 12 nucleotides align to TRBD2. The CDR3 is 16 amino acids. Trimming took 1 base from V and 5 from J; bases not matched to a gene: 5. Per the germline V gene, CDR1 is SGHTA and CDR2 is FQGNSA. The CDR3 DNA is TGTGCCAGCAGCTTAGGAACTAGCGGGGGGCGGGAGACCCAGTACTTC. It codes for CASSLGTSGGRETQYF.

The chain carries TRBV5-1 and TRBJ2-7, with D possibly called TRBD1 or TRBD2 (5 bases each). Germline-derived CDR1 and CDR2 are SGHRS and YFSETQ. Trimming removed 0 bases at V and 2 bases at J, with 9 bases between. The CDR3 contains 14 residues. This CDR3 is CASSLVVGAYEQYF. CDR3 DNA: TGCGCCAGCAGCTTGGTCGTGGGGGCCTACGAGCAGTACTTC.

The chain carries TRBV20-1 and TRBJ1-2; the D is unclear. The CDR3 consists of 10 residues. Germline CDR1 reads DFQATT; CDR2 reads SNEGSKA (reference sequence). Trimming took 2 bases from V and 8 from J, leaving 6 bases between them. CDR3 sequence reads: CSARREGYTF. In DNA form, the CDR3 reads TGCAGTGCTAGACGGGAAGGCTACACCTTC.

The chain has TRBV7-2 and TRBJ1-5, with D possibly matching TRBD1 (6 bases). Germline assignment: CDR1 SGHTA and CDR2 FQGNSA. Trimming pared 0 bases from V and 1 base from J, leaving 10 bases between. The CDR3 is 16 residues long. The CDR3 DNA sequence: TGTGCCAGCAGCTTAGCGGGAGGGGGAAGCAATCAGCCCCAGCATTTT. It specifies CASSLAGGGSNQPQHF.

V is TRBV5-6 and J is TRBJ2-1; D is ambiguous. The CDR3 runs 11 residues. Germline V gene data show CDR1 as SGHDT and CDR2 as YYEEEE. The V end was cut by 0 bases, the J end by 9 bases, with 4 bases between. The CDR3 region has the DNA TGTGCCAGCAGCTTGGTACCTGAGCAGTTCTTC. Amino acids: CASSLVPEQFF.

V and J are TRBV11-2 and TRBJ2-1; 9 bases line up with TRBD1. The ends lost 4 bases at V and 8 bases at J; junction bases unmatched: 9. The CDR3 is 15 amino acids. Germline lookup yields CDR1 SGHAT and CDR2 FQNNGV. CDR3 nucleotides: TGTGCCAGCAGCTCGCGGACAGGGGTGGATTATGAGCAGTTCTTC. Translated, it gives CASSSRTGVDYEQFF.